The subject of this entry is one T cell receptor (beta chain). Measured with immunoSEQ multiplex PCR; TCRdb has only the in-frame clones, and not every one. The data show tens of thousands of clones, roughly 84% seen once. This sample is part of a study of OX40 agonist ivuxolimab in advanced cancers. J gave up 1 base and V 4 bases, and 4 bases lay outside the gene matches. The CDR3 sequence is 15 residues long. From germline, CDR1 is SGDLS and CDR2 YYNGEE. The sample consisted of CD4+ or CD8+ T cells sorted from blood, taken in a trial of the OX40 agonist ivuxolimab. The chain couples TRBV9 to TRBJ2-3; 9 bases line up with TRBD1. This sequence originates from an adult with an advanced solid tumor such as melanoma, head and neck, liver or kidney cancer. The CDR3 DNA follows: TGTGCCAGCAGCCCGGGACAGGGAGGCACAGATACGCAGTATTTT. Protein: CASSPGQGGTDTQYF. Looking up the rest from reference TRBV9 and TRBJ2-3 gives the full variable domain: DSGVTQTPKHLITATGQRVTLRCSPRSGDLSVYWYQQSLDQGLQFLIQYYNGEERAKGNILERFSAQQFPDLHSELNLSSLELGDSALYFCASSPGQGGTDTQYFGPGTRLTVL.